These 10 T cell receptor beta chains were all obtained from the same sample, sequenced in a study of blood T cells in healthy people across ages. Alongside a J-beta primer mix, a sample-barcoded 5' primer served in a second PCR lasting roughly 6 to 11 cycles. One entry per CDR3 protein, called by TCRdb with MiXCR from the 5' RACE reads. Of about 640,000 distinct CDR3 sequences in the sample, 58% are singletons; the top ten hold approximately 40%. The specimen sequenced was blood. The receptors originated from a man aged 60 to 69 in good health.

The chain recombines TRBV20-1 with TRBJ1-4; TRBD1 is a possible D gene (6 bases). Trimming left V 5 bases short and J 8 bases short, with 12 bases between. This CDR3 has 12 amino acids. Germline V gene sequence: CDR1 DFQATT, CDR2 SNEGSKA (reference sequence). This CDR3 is CSAGQRNEKLFF. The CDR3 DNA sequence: TGCAGTGCTGGACAGAGGAACGAAAAACTGTTTTTT.

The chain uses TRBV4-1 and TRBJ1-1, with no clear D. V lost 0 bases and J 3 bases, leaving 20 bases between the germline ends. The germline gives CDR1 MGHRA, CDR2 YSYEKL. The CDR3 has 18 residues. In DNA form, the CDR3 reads TGCGCCAGCAGCCAAGATTCGGCAGCCGGCGGGTGGTACACTGAAGCTTTCTTT. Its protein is CASSQDSAAGGWYTEAFF.

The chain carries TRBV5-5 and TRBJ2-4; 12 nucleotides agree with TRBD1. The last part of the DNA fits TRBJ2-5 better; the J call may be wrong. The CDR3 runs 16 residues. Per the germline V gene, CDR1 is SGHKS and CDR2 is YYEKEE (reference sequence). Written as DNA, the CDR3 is TGTGCCAGCAGCTTGGTCGGGGGACAGGGGGCTGAGACCCAGTACTTC. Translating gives CASSLVGGQGAETQYF.

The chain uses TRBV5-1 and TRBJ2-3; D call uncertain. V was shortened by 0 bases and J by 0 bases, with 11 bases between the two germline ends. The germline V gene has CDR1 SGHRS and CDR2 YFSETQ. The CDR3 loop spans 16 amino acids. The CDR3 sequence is CASSLVFAESTDTQYF. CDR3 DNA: TGCGCCAGCAGCTTGGTATTTGCCGAGAGCACAGATACGCAGTATTTT.

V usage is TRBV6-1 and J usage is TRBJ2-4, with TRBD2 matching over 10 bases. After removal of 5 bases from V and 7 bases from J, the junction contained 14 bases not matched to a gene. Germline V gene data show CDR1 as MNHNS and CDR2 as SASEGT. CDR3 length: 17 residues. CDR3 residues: CASSPRLAGFHGNIQYF. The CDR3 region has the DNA TGTGCCAGCAGTCCACGACTAGCGGGCTTCCATGGGAACATTCAGTACTTC.

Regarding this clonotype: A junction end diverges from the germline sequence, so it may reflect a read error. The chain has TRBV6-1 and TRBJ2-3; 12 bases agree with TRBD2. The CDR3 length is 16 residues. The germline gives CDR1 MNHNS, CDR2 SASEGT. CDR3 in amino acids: CASSELAGGSSDTQYF. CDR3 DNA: TGTGCCAGTAGTGAACTAGCGGGGGGTAGCTCAGATACGCAGTATTTT.

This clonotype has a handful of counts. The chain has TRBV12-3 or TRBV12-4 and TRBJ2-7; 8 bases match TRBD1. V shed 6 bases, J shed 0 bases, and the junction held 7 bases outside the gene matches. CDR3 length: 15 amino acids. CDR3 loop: CASRDGTGSSYEQYF. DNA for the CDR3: TGTGCCAGCAGAGATGGGACAGGCAGCTCCTACGAGCAGTACTTC.

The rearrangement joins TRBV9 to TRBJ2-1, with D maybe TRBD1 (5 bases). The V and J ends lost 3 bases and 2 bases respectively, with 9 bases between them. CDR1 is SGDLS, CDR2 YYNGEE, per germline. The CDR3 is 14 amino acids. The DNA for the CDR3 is TGTGCCAGCAGCGCAGGGAACACCTACAATGAGCAGTTCTTC. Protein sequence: CASSAGNTYNEQFF.

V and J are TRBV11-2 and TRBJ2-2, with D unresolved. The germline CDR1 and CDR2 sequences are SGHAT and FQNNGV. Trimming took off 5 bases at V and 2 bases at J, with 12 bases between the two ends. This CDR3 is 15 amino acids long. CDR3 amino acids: CASSENRLNTGELFF. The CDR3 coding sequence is TGTGCCAGCAGCGAAAACCGTCTAAACACCGGGGAGCTGTTTTTT.

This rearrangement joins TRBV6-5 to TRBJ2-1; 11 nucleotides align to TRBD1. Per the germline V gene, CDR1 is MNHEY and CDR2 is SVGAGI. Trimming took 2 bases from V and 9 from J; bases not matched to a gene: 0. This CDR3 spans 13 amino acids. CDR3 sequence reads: CASSYGTGGEQFF. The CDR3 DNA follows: TGTGCCAGCAGTTACGGGACAGGGGGTGAGCAGTTCTTC.